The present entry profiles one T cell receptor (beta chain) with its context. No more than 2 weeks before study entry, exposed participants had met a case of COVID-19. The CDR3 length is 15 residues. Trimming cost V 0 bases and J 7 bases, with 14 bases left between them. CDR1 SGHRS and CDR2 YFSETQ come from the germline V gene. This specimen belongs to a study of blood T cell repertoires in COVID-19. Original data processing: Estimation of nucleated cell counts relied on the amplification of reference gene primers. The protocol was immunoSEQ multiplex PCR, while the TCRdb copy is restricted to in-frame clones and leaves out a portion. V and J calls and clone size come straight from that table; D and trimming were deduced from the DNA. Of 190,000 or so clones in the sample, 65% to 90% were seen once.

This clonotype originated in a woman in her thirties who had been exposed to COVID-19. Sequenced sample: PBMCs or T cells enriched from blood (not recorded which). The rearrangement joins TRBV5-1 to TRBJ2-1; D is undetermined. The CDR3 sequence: CASSLAGIAANEQFF. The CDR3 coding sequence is TGCGCCAGCAGCTTGGCCGGAATAGCTGCGAATGAGCAGTTCTTC. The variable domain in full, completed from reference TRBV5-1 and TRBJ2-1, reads KAGVTQTPRYLIKTRGQQVTLSCSPISGHRSVSWYQQTPGQGLQFLFEYFSETQRNKGNFPGRFSGRQFSNSRSEMNVSTLELGDSALYLCASSLAGIAANEQFFGPGTRLTVL.